This T cell receptor (beta chain) appears in the sequencing data of a study of cytomegalovirus exposure and HLA in healthy donors. Whole-study results and caveats: Diagnosis of cytomegalovirus status made by the classifier reportedly showed high specificity and sensitivity. Overall, approximately 150 TCR beta chains were annotated as cytomegalovirus-associated.

As for this clone: Its cognate antigen is unknown.

The V gene's germline CDR1 is SGHDN and CDR2 FVKESK. The V end was cut by 4 bases, the J end by 0 bases, with 22 bases between. There are 18 residues in the CDR3. The repertoire was sequenced with immunoSEQ multiplex PCR; TCRdb's copy has only in-frame clones and lacks some. The sample contains tens of thousands of clones, about 95% of which appear only once. The TCR was taken from a woman between 18 and 29 years old in good health and CMV-seropositive. The chain carries TRBV14 and TRBJ2-7, with D possibly being TRBD1 (7 bases). The sample taken for sequencing was PBMCs. The CDR3 here is CASSRSGGGRGSSYEQYF. CDR3 nucleotide sequence: TGTGCCAGCAGCCGAAGCGGAGGGGGCAGGGGAAGCTCCTACGAGCAGTACTTC.